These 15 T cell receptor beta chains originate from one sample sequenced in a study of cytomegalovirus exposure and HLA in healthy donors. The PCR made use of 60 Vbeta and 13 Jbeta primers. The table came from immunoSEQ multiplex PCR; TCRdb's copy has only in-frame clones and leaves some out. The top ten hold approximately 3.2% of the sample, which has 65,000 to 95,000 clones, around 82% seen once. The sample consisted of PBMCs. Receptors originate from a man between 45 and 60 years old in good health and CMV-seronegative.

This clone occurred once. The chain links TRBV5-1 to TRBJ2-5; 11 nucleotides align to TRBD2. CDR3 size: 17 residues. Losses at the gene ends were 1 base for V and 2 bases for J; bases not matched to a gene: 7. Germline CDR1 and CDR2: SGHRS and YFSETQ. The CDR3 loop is CASSLFVAGGPQETQYF. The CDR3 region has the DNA TGCGCCAGCAGCTTGTTCGTAGCGGGGGGGCCTCAAGAGACCCAGTACTTC. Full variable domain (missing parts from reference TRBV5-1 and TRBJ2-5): KAGVTQTPRYLIKTRGQQVTLSCSPISGHRSVSWYQQTPGQGLQFLFEYFSETQRNKGNFPGRFSGRQFSNSRSEMNVSTLELGDSALYLCASSLFVAGGPQETQYFGPGTRLLVL.

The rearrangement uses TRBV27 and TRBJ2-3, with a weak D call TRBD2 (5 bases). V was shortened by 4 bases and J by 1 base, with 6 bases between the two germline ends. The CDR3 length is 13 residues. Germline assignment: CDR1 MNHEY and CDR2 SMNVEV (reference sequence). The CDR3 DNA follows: TGTGCCAGCAGTTGGGGAGGCACAGATACGCAGTATTTT. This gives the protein CASSWGGTDTQYF.

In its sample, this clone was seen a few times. DNA of the CDR3: TGCGCCAGCAGCTCGACAGGCGGGAATTCACCCCTCCACTTT. This encodes CASSSTGGNSPLHF. The V and J genes are TRBV4-1 and TRBJ1-6; possible D gene TRBD1, 6 bases. Per the germline V gene, CDR1 is MGHRA and CDR2 is YSYEKL. Trimming left V 5 bases short and J 7 bases short, with 12 bases between. This CDR3 is 14 amino acids long.

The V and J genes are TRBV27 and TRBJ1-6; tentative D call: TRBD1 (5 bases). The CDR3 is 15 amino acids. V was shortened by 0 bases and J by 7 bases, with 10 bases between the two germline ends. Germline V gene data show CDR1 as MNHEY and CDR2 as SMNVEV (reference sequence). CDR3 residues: CASSLSQGRNSPLHF. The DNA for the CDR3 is TGTGCCAGCAGTTTATCTCAGGGAAGGAATTCACCCCTCCACTTT.

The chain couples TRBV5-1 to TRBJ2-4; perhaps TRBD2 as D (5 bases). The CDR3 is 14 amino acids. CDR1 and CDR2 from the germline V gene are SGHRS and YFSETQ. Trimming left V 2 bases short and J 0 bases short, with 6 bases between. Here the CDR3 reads CASSLAVAKNIQYF. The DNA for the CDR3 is TGCGCCAGCAGCTTAGCGGTAGCCAAAAACATTCAGTACTTC.

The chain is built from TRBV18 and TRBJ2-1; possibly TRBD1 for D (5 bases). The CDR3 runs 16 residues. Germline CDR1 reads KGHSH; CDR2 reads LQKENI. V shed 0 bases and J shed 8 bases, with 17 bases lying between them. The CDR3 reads CASSPPRLGRRDEQFF. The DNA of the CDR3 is TGTGCCAGCTCACCACCCAGGTTGGGGCGCAGAGATGAGCAGTTCTTC.

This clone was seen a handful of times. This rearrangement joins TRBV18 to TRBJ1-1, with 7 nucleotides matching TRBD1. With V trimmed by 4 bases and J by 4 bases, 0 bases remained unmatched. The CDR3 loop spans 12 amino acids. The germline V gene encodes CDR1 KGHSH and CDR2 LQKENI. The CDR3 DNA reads TGTGCCAGCTCACAGGGGGCCACTGAAGCTTTCTTT. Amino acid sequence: CASSQGATEAFF.

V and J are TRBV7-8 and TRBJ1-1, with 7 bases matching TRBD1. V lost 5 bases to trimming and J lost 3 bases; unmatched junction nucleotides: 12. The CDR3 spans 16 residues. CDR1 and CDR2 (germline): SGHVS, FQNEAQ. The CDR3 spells CASSPPSGGMDTEAFF. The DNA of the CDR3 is TGTGCCAGCAGCCCCCCGTCAGGGGGTATGGACACTGAAGCTTTCTTT.

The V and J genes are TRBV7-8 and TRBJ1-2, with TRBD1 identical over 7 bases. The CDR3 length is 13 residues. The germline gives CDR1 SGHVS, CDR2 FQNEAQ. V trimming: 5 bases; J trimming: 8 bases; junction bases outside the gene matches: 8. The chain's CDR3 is CASSLQGILGYTF. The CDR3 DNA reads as TGTGCCAGCAGCCTACAGGGGATTCTAGGCTACACCTTC.

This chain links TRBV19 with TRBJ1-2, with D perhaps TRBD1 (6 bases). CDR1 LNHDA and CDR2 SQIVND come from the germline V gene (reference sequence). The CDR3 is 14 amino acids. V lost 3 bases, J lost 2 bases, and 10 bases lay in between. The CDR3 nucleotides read TGTGCCAGTAGTATGCAGGGGAGAAACTATGGCTACACCTTC. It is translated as CASSMQGRNYGYTF.

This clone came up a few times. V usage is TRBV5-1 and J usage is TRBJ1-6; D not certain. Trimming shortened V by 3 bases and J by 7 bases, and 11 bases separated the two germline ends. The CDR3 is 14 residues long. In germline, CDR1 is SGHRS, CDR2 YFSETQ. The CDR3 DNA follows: TGCGCCAGCAGCTCGAGCCAAAAAAATTCACCCCTCCACTTT. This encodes CASSSSQKNSPLHF. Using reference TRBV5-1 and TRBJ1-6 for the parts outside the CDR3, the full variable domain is KAGVTQTPRYLIKTRGQQVTLSCSPISGHRSVSWYQQTPGQGLQFLFEYFSETQRNKGNFPGRFSGRQFSNSRSEMNVSTLELGDSALYLCASSSSQKNSPLHFGNGTRLTVT.

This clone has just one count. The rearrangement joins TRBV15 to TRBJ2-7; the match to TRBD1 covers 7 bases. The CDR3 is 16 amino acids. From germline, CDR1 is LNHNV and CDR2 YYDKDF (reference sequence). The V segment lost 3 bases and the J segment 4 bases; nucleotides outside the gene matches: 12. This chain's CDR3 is CATSSRTGGSPYEQYF. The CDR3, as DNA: TGTGCCACCAGCAGTAGGACAGGAGGATCTCCTTACGAGCAGTACTTC. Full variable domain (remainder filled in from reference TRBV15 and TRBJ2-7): DAMVIQNPRYQVTQFGKPVTLSCSQTLNHNVMYWYQQKSSQAPKLLFHYYDKDFNNEADTPDNFQSRRPNTSFCFLDIRSPGLGDTAMYLCATSSRTGGSPYEQYFGPGTRLTVT.

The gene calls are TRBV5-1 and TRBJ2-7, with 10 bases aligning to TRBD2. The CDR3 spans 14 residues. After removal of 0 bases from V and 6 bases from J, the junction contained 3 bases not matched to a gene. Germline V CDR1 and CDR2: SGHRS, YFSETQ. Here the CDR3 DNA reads TGCGCCAGCAGCTTGGTTAGCGGGGGGTCCGAGCAGTACTTC. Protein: CASSLVSGGSEQYF. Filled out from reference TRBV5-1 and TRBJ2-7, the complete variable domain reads KAGVTQTPRYLIKTRGQQVTLSCSPISGHRSVSWYQQTPGQGLQFLFEYFSETQRNKGNFPGRFSGRQFSNSRSEMNVSTLELGDSALYLCASSLVSGGSEQYFGPGTRLTVT.

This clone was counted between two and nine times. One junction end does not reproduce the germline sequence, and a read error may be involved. The CDR3 here is CASSQGGGGASTDTQYF. CDR3 bases: TGCGCCAGCAGCCAGGGTGGCGGCGGGGCTAGCACAGATACTCAGTATTTT. The chain has TRBV4-1 and TRBJ2-3; D is possibly TRBD2 (6 bases). Germline lookup yields CDR1 MGHRA and CDR2 YSYEKL. The CDR3 has 17 residues.

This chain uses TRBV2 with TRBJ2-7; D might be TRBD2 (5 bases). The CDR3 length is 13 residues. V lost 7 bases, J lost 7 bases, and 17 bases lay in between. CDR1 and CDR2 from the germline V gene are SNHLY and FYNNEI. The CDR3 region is CASTQSPSGEQYF. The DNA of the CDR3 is TGTGCCAGCACCCAGAGCCCGTCGGGGGAGCAGTACTTC.